This T cell receptor (beta chain) emerged from a study of lymphopenia after photon versus proton radiotherapy. Study-level findings and limits: Relative stability marked proton patients; photon patients lost diversity and naive cells.

As for this clone: Its target is not known.

Assay: immunoSEQ multiplex PCR; the TCRdb copy retains only in-frame clones and omits some. Of under 30,000 clones listed, approximately 88% are singletons. This CDR3 is 15 amino acids long. Germline assignment: CDR1 SEHNR and CDR2 FQNEAQ (reference sequence). With V trimmed by 3 bases and J by 5 bases, 4 bases remained unmatched. This sample comprised peripheral blood, obtained from a patient treated with photon-based radiotherapy. The rearrangement links TRBV7-9 to TRBJ2-2; 9 nucleotides align to TRBD2. This TCR came from a man in his fifties or sixties with gastric cancer. In DNA form, the CDR3 reads TGTGCCAGCAGCTTCCTCGCGGGGGGGACCGGGGAGCTGTTTTTT. This encodes CASSFLAGGTGELFF.